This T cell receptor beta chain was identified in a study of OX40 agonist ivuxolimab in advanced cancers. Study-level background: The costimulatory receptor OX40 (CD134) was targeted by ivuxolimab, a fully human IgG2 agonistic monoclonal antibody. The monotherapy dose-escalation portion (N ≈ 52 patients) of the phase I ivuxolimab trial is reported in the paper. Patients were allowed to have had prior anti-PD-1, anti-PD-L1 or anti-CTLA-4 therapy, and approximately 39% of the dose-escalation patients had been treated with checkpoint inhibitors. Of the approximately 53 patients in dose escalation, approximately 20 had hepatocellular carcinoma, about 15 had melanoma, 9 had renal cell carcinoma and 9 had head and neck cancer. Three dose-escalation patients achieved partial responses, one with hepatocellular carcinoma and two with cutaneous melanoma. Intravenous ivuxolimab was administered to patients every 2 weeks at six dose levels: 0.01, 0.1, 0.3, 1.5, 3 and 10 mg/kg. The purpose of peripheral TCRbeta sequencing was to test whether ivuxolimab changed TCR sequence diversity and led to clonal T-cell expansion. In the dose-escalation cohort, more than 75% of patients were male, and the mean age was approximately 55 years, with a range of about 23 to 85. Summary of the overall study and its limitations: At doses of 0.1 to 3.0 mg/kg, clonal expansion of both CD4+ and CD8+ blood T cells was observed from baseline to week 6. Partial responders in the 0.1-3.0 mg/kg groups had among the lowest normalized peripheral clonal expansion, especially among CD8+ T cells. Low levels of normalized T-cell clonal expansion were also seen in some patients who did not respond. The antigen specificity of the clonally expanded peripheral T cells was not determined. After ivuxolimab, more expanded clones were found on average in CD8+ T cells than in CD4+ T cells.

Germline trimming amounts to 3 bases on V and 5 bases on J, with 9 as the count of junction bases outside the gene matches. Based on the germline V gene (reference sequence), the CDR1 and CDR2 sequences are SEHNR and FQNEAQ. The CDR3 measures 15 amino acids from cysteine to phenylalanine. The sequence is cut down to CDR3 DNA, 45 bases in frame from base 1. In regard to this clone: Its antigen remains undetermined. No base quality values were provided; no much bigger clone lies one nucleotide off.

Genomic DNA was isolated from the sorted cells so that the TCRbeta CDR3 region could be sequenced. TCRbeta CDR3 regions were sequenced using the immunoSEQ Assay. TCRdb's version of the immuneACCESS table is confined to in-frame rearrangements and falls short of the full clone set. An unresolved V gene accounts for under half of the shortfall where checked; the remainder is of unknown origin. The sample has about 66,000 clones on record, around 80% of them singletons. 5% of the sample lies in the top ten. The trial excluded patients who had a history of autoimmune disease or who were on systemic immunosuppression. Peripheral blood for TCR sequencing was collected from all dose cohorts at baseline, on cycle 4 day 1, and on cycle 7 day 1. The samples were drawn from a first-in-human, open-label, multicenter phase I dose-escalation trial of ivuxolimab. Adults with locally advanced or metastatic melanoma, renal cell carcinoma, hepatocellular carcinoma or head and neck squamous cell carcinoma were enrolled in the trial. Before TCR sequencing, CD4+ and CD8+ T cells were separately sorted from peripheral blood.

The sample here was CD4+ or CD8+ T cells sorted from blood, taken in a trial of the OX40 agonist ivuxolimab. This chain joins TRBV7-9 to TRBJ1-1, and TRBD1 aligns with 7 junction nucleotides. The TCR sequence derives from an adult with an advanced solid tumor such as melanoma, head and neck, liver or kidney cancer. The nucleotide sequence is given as TGTGCCAGCAGCTTGGGAGAGGGGGCGCGAACTGAAGCTTTCTTT. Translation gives CASSLGEGARTEAFF.